This TCR beta chain is drawn from a study of blood T cell repertoires in COVID-19 (dated by TCRdb to the early 2020s). Context from the whole study: The collaborator samples originated in the United States, Italy and Spain and spanned the acute and convalescent phases of COVID-19. The material from the prospective study consisted of cDNA or gDNA derived from T cells, B-cell-depleted T cells, or PBMCs. The dataset comprised deeply sampled blood TCRbeta repertoires from subjects exposed to, actively infected with, or recovered from COVID-19. A freely available public database, intended as a resource for researchers studying the immune response to SARS-CoV-2, is where the repertoires were released. The samples were drawn from the first 160 participants of the ongoing ImmuneRACE study and from roughly 1,300 subjects provided by 6 global collaborators. The sample metadata nearly always contained a de-identified subject ID, COVID-19 status, age in years and sex. Where HLA class I and class II types were available, the types were taken from metadata supplied by the sample provider, not from assay-based typing.

Participants in the prospective study were enrolled through a virtual design, were aged 18 to 89 years, and lived in about two dozen United States geographic areas. Cohort assignment in the prospective study relied on participant-reported clinical history from a screening survey and a study questionnaire. Each participant in the prospective study had whole blood, serum and a nasopharyngeal or oropharyngeal swab collected by mobile phlebotomists. Over a roughly 2-month period, participants in the prospective study had the option of providing additional blood draws and questionnaires. Before DNA extraction, blood samples from the prospective study were shipped at room temperature or frozen. Study-level results and caveats: The quantity of clinical and demographic metadata differed by source and by participant and was supplied without curation.

Of note for this clone: This receptor's antigen is unknown. Base-call qualities are not available, and no considerably larger clone is one nucleotide away.

TCRbeta CDR3 regions were amplified from genomic DNA by means of the immunoSEQ Assay, a bias-controlled multiplex PCR. Per the original workflow: The number of nucleated cells in each sample was estimated from the amplification of reference gene primers within the assay. To quantify the absolute abundance of each unique TCRbeta CDR3 rearrangement, sequence reads were collapsed and filtered. Productive Simpson clonality was computed per sample as the square root of Simpson's diversity index over productive rearrangements. TCRdb carries this immuneACCESS record with in-frame sequences only. Its versions omit some clonotypes, under half of them owing to an unresolved V gene in the studies checked, with the rest unexplained. That table is the source of V, J and clone size, and D and trimming were worked out from the DNA. The sample records about 230,000 clones, under 90% of which are singletons. Of the sample, 4% is held by the ten largest clones.

The V end loses 0 bases and the J end loses 10 bases, and a stretch of 21 bases separates them. CDR1 and CDR2 (LNHNV, YYDKDF) derive from the germline V gene (reference sequence). Inclusive of the bounding cysteine and phenylalanine, the CDR3 is 16 residues long. Just the 48-base CDR3 DNA is kept, in frame starting at base 1. The clonotype comes from a woman aged 30 to 39 with acute COVID-19. The chain employs TRBV15 and TRBJ1-1; a tentative D call is TRBD1 (5 bases match). Sequencing input: PBMCs or T cells enriched from blood (not recorded which). The DNA sequence follows: TGTGCCACCAGCAGAGATGGGGCGAGGCGGGGCTTTGGAGCTTTCTTT. Its protein is CATSRDGARRGFGAFF.